The 14 T cell receptor beta chains below were found in one sample sequenced in a study of T cell responses to AZD1222 COVID-19 vaccine (dated by TCRdb to the early 2020s). Reading the label with the study, this specimen's time point is: baseline before first vaccination. Library prep was done by the immunoSEQ multiplex PCR assay. TCRdb took over this immuneACCESS table, retaining in-frame rearrangements with V and J assigned. Such tables are incomplete; in checked studies, under half of the missing clones stem from an unresolved V gene, and the remainder is unexplained. For this sample there are more than 95,000 clones; about 89% appear just once. The ten largest make up around 1.5% of the sample. The sequences come from peripheral blood, collected on day 0 of AZD1222 vaccination. The receptors here all came from an adult in good health.

This clone was counted only a few times. V gene TRBV6-5 combines with J gene TRBJ1-3; D is perhaps TRBD1 (5 bases). From germline, CDR1 is MNHEY and CDR2 SVGAGI. The CDR3 sequence is 15 residues long. Deletions cut 3 bases from V and 4 bases from J, with 13 bases between. CDR3 bases: TGTGCCAGCAGTTATCGAGGGGCGACGGGAAACACCATATATTTT. This sequence encodes CASSYRGATGNTIYF.

The V call is TRBV30, the J call TRBJ2-1; 9 bases are shared with TRBD2. Germline lookup yields CDR1 GTSNPN and CDR2 SVGIG (reference sequence). This CDR3 spans 13 amino acids. The CDR3 reads CVHRGGLANEQFF. Here the CDR3 DNA reads TGTGTCCATCGAGGAGGACTAGCGAATGAGCAGTTCTTC.

The rearrangement joins TRBV18 to TRBJ1-4; possibly TRBD1 for D (5 bases). V gave up 4 bases and J gave up 4 bases, with 10 bases separating them. The CDR3 has 14 residues. The germline gives CDR1 KGHSH, CDR2 LQKENI. CDR3 DNA sequence: TGTGCCAGCTCACGAGGACAAGATAATGAAAAACTGTTTTTT. Translated: CASSRGQDNEKLFF.

The gene calls are TRBV29-1 and TRBJ1-1; weak D call: TRBD1 (5 bases). Germline CDR1 reads SQVTM; CDR2 reads ANQGSEA. CDR3 length equals 12 residues. The CDR3 DNA is TGCAGTTATACCGGGGACTTGACTGAAGCTTTCTTT. It is translated as CSYTGDLTEAFF.

This chain uses TRBV10-3 with TRBJ2-4; D perhaps matches TRBD2 (5 bases). The length of the CDR3 is 16 residues. Trimming pared 9 bases from V and 1 base from J, leaving 19 bases between. Germline V gene sequence: CDR1 ENHRY, CDR2 SYGVKD. CDR3 sequence reads: CAMAPDEGVAKNIQYF. The DNA of the CDR3 is TGTGCCATGGCCCCGGATGAGGGAGTGGCCAAAAACATTCAGTACTTC.

V and J are TRBV12-3 or TRBV12-4 and TRBJ1-1; perhaps TRBD1 as D (5 bases). The V and J ends lost 4 bases and 9 bases respectively, with 9 bases between them. This CDR3 has 11 residues. CDR3 bases: TGTGCCAGCAGTTGGGACGGCAAAGCTTTCTTT. Protein sequence: CASSWDGKAFF.

This clone was seen just once. The chain combines TRBV6-6 with TRBJ2-7, with D perhaps TRBD1 (5 bases). The CDR3 consists of 14 residues. Germline loops: CDR1 MNHNY, CDR2 SVGAGI (reference sequence). Trimming took 2 bases from V and 7 from J, leaving 15 bases between them. CDR3 amino acids: CASSYHRQGQEQYF. The CDR3 nucleotides read TGTGCCAGCAGTTACCATCGTCAGGGCCAAGAGCAGTACTTC.

The genes are TRBV24-1 and TRBJ2-7, with 9 positions matching TRBD1. CDR1 is KGHDR, CDR2 SFDVKD, per germline. J gave up 5 bases and V 4 bases, and 11 bases lay outside the gene matches. This CDR3 has 16 residues. The CDR3 region is CATSEHDRGSMDEQYF. The CDR3 region has the DNA TGTGCCACCAGTGAGCACGACAGGGGGTCGATGGACGAGCAGTACTTC.

The chain is built from TRBV7-8 and TRBJ1-1; tentatively, D is TRBD1 (5 bases). Trimming shortened V by 0 bases and J by 2 bases, and 10 bases separated the two germline ends. CDR1 and CDR2 from the germline V gene are SGHVS and FQNEAQ. The CDR3 contains 15 residues. The CDR3 bases are TGTGCCAGCAGCTTAGCGAGGGGCGGAAACACTGAAGCTTTCTTT. As protein: CASSLARGGNTEAFF.

The CDR3 spells CASSLGQGGRETQYF. In DNA, the CDR3 is TGTGCCAGCAGTTTAGGGCAGGGGGGTCGAGAGACCCAGTACTTC. The gene calls are TRBV28 and TRBJ2-5; D may be TRBD1 (7 bases). Looked up from germline, CDR1 is MDHEN and CDR2 is SYDVKM. The CDR3 runs to 15 residues. Trimming shortened V by 2 bases and J by 4 bases, and 14 bases separated the two germline ends.

In DNA, the CDR3 is TGTGCCAGTAGTATGCAATTTATTCGGGACAGGGGGGATACGCAGTATTTT. The encoded protein is CASSMQFIRDRGDTQYF. The V gene is TRBV19, the J gene TRBJ2-3, with 11 bases identical to TRBD1. The V gene end was trimmed by 3 bases and the J gene end by 6 bases; junction bases not matched to a gene: 11. The germline CDR1 and CDR2 sequences are LNHDA and SQIVND (reference sequence). CDR3 length: 17 residues.

This clone was seen a single time. J is TRBJ1-1 and V is TRBV4-3; D call uncertain. Germline loops: CDR1 LGHNA, CDR2 YSLEER. The CDR3 length is 13 residues. With 1 base removed from V and 1 base from J, the gap between germline ends came to 4 bases. The CDR3 nucleotides read TGCGCCAGCAGCCAAGCAACGAACACTGAAGCTTTCTTT. Amino acid sequence: CASSQATNTEAFF.

The chain links TRBV5-1 to TRBJ1-1, with TRBD1 as a possible D gene (5 bases). CDR1 and CDR2 from the germline V gene are SGHRS and YFSETQ. There are 15 residues in the CDR3. The germline V and J ends were trimmed by 4 bases and 5 bases, with 18 bases remaining between them. CDR3 residues: CASSPKDQGGTEAFF. DNA of the CDR3: TGCGCCAGCAGCCCGAAAGACCAGGGTGGGACTGAAGCTTTCTTT.

The chain links TRBV19 to TRBJ2-1; TRBD2 might be the D (6 bases). CDR3 length: 11 amino acids. Trimming shortened V by 7 bases and J by 7 bases, and 8 bases separated the two germline ends. Germline V gives CDR1 LNHDA, CDR2 SQIVND (reference sequence). The CDR3 bases are TGTGCCAGTATGGGGGGAAATGAGCAGTTCTTC. It specifies CASMGGNEQFF.